The 28 T cell receptor beta chains in this list originate from one sample, sequenced in a study of early T cells in non-severe SARS-CoV-2 infection. MiXCR was run by TCRdb on the 5' RACE reads, yielding one entry per CDR3 protein. In the table there are some 29,000 distinct CDR3 sequences, about 5% of which are singletons. The material sequenced was whole blood. The source is an adult who was a healthcare worker with PCR-confirmed SARS-CoV-2 infection or an uninfected control (not recorded which).

This clonotype has more than one count but fewer than ten. The J gene is TRBJ2-7, the V gene TRBV2, with TRBD1 matching over 9 bases. The length of the CDR3 is 14 residues. Germline V gene lookup returns CDR1 SNHLY and CDR2 FYNNEI. The V segment lost 6 bases and the J segment 1 base; nucleotides outside the gene matches: 4. CDR3 in DNA: TGTGCCAGCAGAACAGGGGGCTCGTCCTACGAGCAGTACTTC. Encoded protein: CASRTGGSSYEQYF.

A few counts support this clonotype. DNA of the CDR3: TGTGCCAGCAAACCGGACAGGGGGCTTTATGGCTACACCTTC. Translation gives CASKPDRGLYGYTF. The V gene is TRBV6-5, the J gene TRBJ1-2, with 11 bases lining up with TRBD1. The CDR3 extends over 14 amino acids. V shed 7 bases and J 5 bases; nucleotides not matched to a gene: 6. CDR1 is MNHEY and CDR2 is SVGAGI in the germline V gene.

This clonotype was detected a few times. The chain has TRBV27 and TRBJ2-4; 7 nucleotides match TRBD1. The germline gives CDR1 MNHEY, CDR2 SMNVEV (reference sequence). J lost 6 bases, V lost 6 bases, and 8 bases had no gene match. The CDR3 loop spans 14 amino acids. This chain's CDR3 is CASRQTGTGNIQYF. CDR3 nucleotides: TGTGCCAGCAGACAGACAGGGACGGGAAACATTCAGTACTTC.

This clonotype is medium-sized by share. This rearrangement joins TRBV25-1 to TRBJ2-1, with D possibly matching TRBD2 (6 bases). Germline-derived CDR1 and CDR2 are MGHDK and SYGVNS. The CDR3 length is 17 residues. Trimming cost V 3 bases and J 10 bases, with 25 bases left between them. CDR3 coding DNA: TGTGCCAGCAGTGACACCCGCTCCGGGACTCACGAGGAAGAGCAGTTCTTC. Residues: CASSDTRSGTHEEEQFF.

Details on this clonotype: Germline and junction disagree at one end, which may indicate a read error. The chain joins TRBV5-5 to TRBJ2-1; the match to TRBD2 covers 9 bases. Germline V lookup: CDR1 SGHKS, CDR2 YYEKEE (reference sequence). The CDR3 runs 16 residues. Here the CDR3 reads CVSSLALGTSLNEQFF. The DNA for the CDR3 is TGTGTCAGCAGCTTGGCCTTAGGGACTAGCTTGAATGAGCAGTTCTTC.

A few counts support this clonotype. This chain uses TRBV7-9 with TRBJ2-1; 9 bases match TRBD2. V trimming: 7 bases; J trimming: 7 bases; junction bases outside the gene matches: 11. From germline, CDR1 is SEHNR and CDR2 FQNEAQ (reference sequence). The CDR3 totals 15 residues. In DNA, the CDR3 is TGTGCCAGCACCCCGGTTATAGCGGGAGAAAATGAGCAGTTCTTC. This encodes CASTPVIAGENEQFF.

This clonotype appeared a few times. This sequence joins TRBV9 and TRBJ2-3; 9 positions match TRBD2. This CDR3 is built from 18 residues. CDR1 SGDLS and CDR2 YYNGEE come from the germline V gene. The trim removed 0 bases at V and 2 bases at J, leaving 10 bases unmatched. Here the CDR3 reads CASSVASSTSGTTDTQYF. CDR3 sequence (DNA): TGTGCCAGCAGCGTAGCGAGTTCGACTAGCGGAACCACAGATACGCAGTATTTT.

This clonotype has only a few counts. V gene TRBV29-1 combines with J gene TRBJ2-7; D call uncertain. Trimming removed 5 bases from V and 3 bases from J, with 8 bases in between. The CDR3 totals 11 residues. Per germline, CDR1 SQVTM and CDR2 ANQGSEA. CDR3 amino acids: CSVSTGYEQYF. CDR3 bases: TGCAGCGTTTCGACCGGCTACGAGCAGTACTTC.

Ten or more counts support this clonotype. This chain links TRBV27 with TRBJ1-6; 10 positions agree with TRBD1. Germline CDR1 MNHEY, CDR2 SMNVEV (reference sequence). Trimming cost V 5 bases and J 5 bases; bases outside gene matches: 6. The CDR3 is 16 amino acids. The CDR3 sequence is CASSKLTGGNNSPLHF. The CDR3 DNA is TGTGCCAGCAGTAAATTGACAGGGGGCAATAATTCACCCCTCCACTTT.

There are many counts of this clonotype. This chain connects TRBV11-2 to TRBJ1-1; D is unresolved. CDR3 length: 13 amino acids. From germline, CDR1 is SGHAT and CDR2 FQNNGV. Between the trimmed V and J ends, which lost 4 bases and 1 base, there was a span of 7 bases. CDR3 nucleotides: TGTGCCAGCAGCTCCCGACAGAACACTGAAGCTTTCTTT. It encodes CASSSRQNTEAFF.

V usage is TRBV20-1 and J usage is TRBJ2-2; TRBD1 agrees at 9 bases. With 2 bases clipped from V and 6 bases from J, the junction kept 16 bases outside the gene matches. This CDR3 has 18 amino acids. The germline gives CDR1 DFQATT, CDR2 SNEGSKA (reference sequence). CDR3 DNA sequence: TGCAGTGCTAGATTGGGACAGGGTGATTTTTTATTTGCCGGGGAGCTGTTTTTT. Residues: CSARLGQGDFLFAGELFF.

V usage is TRBV18 and J usage is TRBJ2-7, with 9 bases lining up with TRBD1. The J segment lost 6 bases and the V segment lost 0 bases, leaving 3 bases of the junction unmatched. Germline CDR1 KGHSH, CDR2 LQKENI. This CDR3 is 14 amino acids long. DNA for the CDR3: TGTGCCAGCTCACCACCACAGGGGGCCCGCGAGCAGTACTTC. It encodes CASSPPQGAREQYF.

In its sample, this clonotype was seen many times. The chain employs TRBV4-2 and TRBJ2-1; 10 bases are a match to TRBD1. Germline loops: CDR1 LGHNA, CDR2 YNFKEQ. The CDR3 runs to 15 residues. With 0 bases clipped from V and 6 bases from J, the junction kept 2 bases outside the gene matches. This CDR3 is CASSQEGTGVNEQFF. In DNA form, the CDR3 reads TGTGCCAGCAGCCAAGAAGGGACAGGGGTCAATGAGCAGTTCTTC.

This clonotype has more than one count but fewer than ten. The V gene is TRBV9, the J gene TRBJ2-7; tentative D call: TRBD2 (5 bases). Between the trimmed V and J ends, which lost 0 bases and 2 bases, there was a span of 12 bases. Germline V CDR1 and CDR2: SGDLS, YYNGEE. There are 15 residues in the CDR3. The CDR3 protein is CASSVGLSVTYEQYF. CDR3 nucleotide sequence: TGTGCCAGCAGCGTAGGGCTTAGCGTCACCTACGAGCAGTACTTC.

This clonotype showed up many times. The rearrangement links TRBV6-1 to TRBJ2-3; tentatively, D is TRBD1 or TRBD2 (5 bases each). The CDR3 is 15 residues long. CDR1 and CDR2 from the germline V gene are MNHNS and SASEGT. The V gene lost 4 bases and the J gene lost 4 bases, with 15 bases spanning the gap. Written as DNA, the CDR3 is TGTGCCAGCAGTGCCAGGACAAGGGGAGCAGATACGCAGTATTTT. Translation: CASSARTRGADTQYF.

The V call is TRBV28, the J call TRBJ2-7; D is possibly TRBD2 (5 bases). The V and J ends lost 4 bases and 13 bases respectively, with 14 bases between them. Germline loops: CDR1 MDHEN, CDR2 SYDVKM. This CDR3 has 11 amino acids. The CDR3 loop is CASSSGAGRYF. The CDR3 nucleotides read TGTGCCAGCAGTTCTGGCGCGGGTCGATACTTC.

This clonotype has more than one count but fewer than ten. This chain joins TRBV3-1 and TRBJ2-2; D call uncertain. V gave up 1 base and J gave up 6 bases, with 12 bases separating them. The CDR3 is 15 residues long. CDR1 LGHDT and CDR2 YNNKEL come from the germline V gene (reference sequence). In nucleotides, the CDR3 is TGTGCCAGCAGCCAAGTAGAAAGGGATCCCGGGGAGCTGTTTTTT. Encoded protein: CASSQVERDPGELFF.

This clonotype was seen more than once but under ten times. J is TRBJ2-3 and V is TRBV5-1; D is unresolved. Trimming pared 0 bases from V and 2 bases from J, leaving 7 bases between. CDR3 length: 14 residues. Germline assignment: CDR1 SGHRS and CDR2 YFSETQ. In DNA, the CDR3 is TGCGCCAGCAGCTTGGATGGTGTCACAGATACGCAGTATTTT. Translation gives CASSLDGVTDTQYF.

The chain joins TRBV5-1 to TRBJ2-1, with TRBD2 matching over 14 bases. The CDR3 sequence is 17 residues long. Unmatched junction bases numbered 7, after V lost 0 bases and J lost 8 bases. Germline-derived CDR1 and CDR2 are SGHRS and YFSETQ. In nucleotides, the CDR3 is TGCGCCAGCAGCTTGGCCGTCGGACTAGCGGGGGGTTATGAGCAGTTCTTC. Protein sequence: CASSLAVGLAGGYEQFF.

The CDR3: CASSQGASNEQFF. For the CDR3, the DNA is TGTGCCAGCAGCCAAGGCGCTAGCAATGAGCAGTTCTTC. The rearrangement links TRBV4-2 to TRBJ2-1; no definite D call. Trimming shortened V by 1 base and J by 6 bases, and 7 bases separated the two germline ends. Germline V lookup: CDR1 LGHNA, CDR2 YNFKEQ. The CDR3 consists of 13 residues.

This clonotype was counted ten times or more. The chain has TRBV6-5 and TRBJ2-7, with 11 positions matching TRBD2. The CDR3 length is 14 residues. V lost 5 bases to trimming and J lost 2 bases; unmatched junction nucleotides: 2. Germline V lookup: CDR1 MNHEY, CDR2 SVGAGI. The CDR3 loop is CASSRSGGAYEQYF. DNA of the CDR3: TGTGCCAGCAGTCGTAGCGGGGGGGCCTACGAGCAGTACTTC.

This clonotype was picked up a small number of times. This chain links TRBV28 with TRBJ1-5, with 8 nucleotides matching TRBD1. The CDR3 loop spans 15 amino acids. CDR1 MDHEN and CDR2 SYDVKM come from the germline V gene. J lost 2 bases, V lost 4 bases, and 4 bases had no gene match. CDR3 amino acids: CASSSAGQGNQPQHF. The CDR3 DNA reads as TGTGCCAGCAGTTCCGCGGGACAGGGCAATCAGCCCCAGCATTTT. Full variable domain (rest looked up from reference TRBV28 and TRBJ1-5): DVKVTQSSRYLVKRTGEKVFLECVQDMDHENMFWYRQDPGLGLRLIYFSYDVKMKEKGDIPEGYSVSREKKERFSLILESASTNQTSMYLCASSSAGQGNQPQHFGDGTRLSIL.

The chain uses TRBV5-1 and TRBJ1-3; D remains ambiguous. Germline V gives CDR1 SGHRS, CDR2 YFSETQ. This CDR3 spans 16 amino acids. V was clipped by 4 bases and J by 0 bases, with 14 bases between them. The DNA for the CDR3 is TGCGCCAGCAGCGCCGAGATGTCGAACTCTGGAAACACCATATATTTT. Translation gives CASSAEMSNSGNTIYF.

This clonotype was recorded many times. V gene TRBV21-1 combines with J gene TRBJ2-5. TRBV21-1 is termed a pseudogene. This CDR3 contains 15 residues. CDR3 DNA: TGTGCCAGCAGCAAAACGGGTCCACTTCAAGAGACCCAGTACTTC. Translated: CASSKTGPLQETQYF.

This clonotype was detected many times. V usage is TRBV6-1 and J usage is TRBJ2-3; 7 bases agree with TRBD1. There are 16 residues in the CDR3. Germline V gene sequence: CDR1 MNHNS, CDR2 SASEGT. Trimming cost V 6 bases and J 0 bases; bases outside gene matches: 9. Written as DNA, the CDR3 is TGTGCCAGCAGAAGGGACAGCTACTTTAGCACAGATACGCAGTATTTT. Residues: CASRRDSYFSTDTQYF.

Many counts were recorded for this clonotype. The chain recombines TRBV20-1 with TRBJ1-1; no reliable D call. Germline V gives CDR1 DFQATT, CDR2 SNEGSKA (reference sequence). This CDR3 has 14 residues. V was cut by 0 bases and J by 0 bases, with 8 bases left in between. The CDR3 reads CSARDRRVNTEAFF. The CDR3 region has the DNA TGCAGTGCTAGAGATAGGCGGGTGAACACTGAAGCTTTCTTT.

In this sample, this clonotype turned up many times. The CDR3 loop is CASSIIEGDDYGYTF. CDR3 nucleotide sequence: TGTGCCAGTAGTATTATTGAGGGTGACGACTATGGCTACACCTTC. The chain has TRBV19 and TRBJ1-2; no clear D gene. The CDR3 loop spans 15 amino acids. The V gene's germline CDR1 is LNHDA and CDR2 SQIVND (reference sequence). V lost 3 bases, J lost 3 bases, and 14 bases lay in between.

This clonotype was counted ten times or more. The chain uses TRBV7-2 and TRBJ2-7; TRBD1 matches at 8 bases. There are 14 residues in the CDR3. V lost 1 base to trimming and J lost 4 bases; unmatched junction nucleotides: 3. Germline CDR1 and CDR2: SGHTA and FQGNSA. This chain's CDR3 is CASSLGTGSYEQYF. The CDR3 DNA is TGTGCCAGCAGCTTAGGGACAGGGTCTTACGAGCAGTACTTC.